This T cell receptor (beta chain) is from a study of blood T cell repertoires in COVID-19. The table came from immunoSEQ multiplex PCR; TCRdb's copy has only in-frame clones and leaves some out. The sample holds about 280,000 clones; over 75% are singletons and the top ten take about 9.8%. CDR3 size: 17 residues. Material for sequencing was peripheral blood. V and J are TRBV21-1 and TRBJ1-5; no DNA check was done on the table's D call, TRBD1. TRBV21-1 is given as a pseudogene. The receptor was derived from a man between 18 and 29 years old with active or convalescent COVID-19. The CDR3 protein is CASSRQGFDLSNQPQHF. CDR3 sequence (DNA): TGTGCCAGCAGCAGACAGGGTTTTGACCTTAGCAATCAGCCCCAGCATTTT.